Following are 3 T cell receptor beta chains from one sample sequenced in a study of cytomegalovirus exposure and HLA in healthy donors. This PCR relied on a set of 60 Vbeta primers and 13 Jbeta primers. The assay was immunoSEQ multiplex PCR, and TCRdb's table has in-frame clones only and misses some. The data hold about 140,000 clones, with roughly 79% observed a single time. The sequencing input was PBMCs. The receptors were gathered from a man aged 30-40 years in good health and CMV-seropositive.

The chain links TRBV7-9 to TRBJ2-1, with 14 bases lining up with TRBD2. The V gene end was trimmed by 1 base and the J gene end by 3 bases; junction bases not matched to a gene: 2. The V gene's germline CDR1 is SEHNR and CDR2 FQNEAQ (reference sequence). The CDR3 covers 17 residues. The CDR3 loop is CASSLGLAGGHYNEQFF. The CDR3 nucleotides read TGTGCCAGCAGCTTAGGACTAGCGGGAGGGCACTACAATGAGCAGTTCTTC.

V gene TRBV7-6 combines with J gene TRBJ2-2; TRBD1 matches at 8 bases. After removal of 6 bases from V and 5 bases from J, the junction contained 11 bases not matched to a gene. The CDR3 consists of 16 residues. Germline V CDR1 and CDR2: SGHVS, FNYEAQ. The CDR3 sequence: CASRPSQGAATGELFF. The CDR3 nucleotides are TGTGCCAGCAGGCCTAGCCAGGGGGCGGCTACCGGGGAGCTGTTTTTT.

The CDR3: CASSERDRGASPLHF. The CDR3 nucleotides are TGTGCCAGCAGTGAACGGGACAGGGGGGCGTCACCCCTCCACTTT. The V and J genes are TRBV6-1 and TRBJ1-6; 11 bases fit TRBD1. With V trimmed by 2 bases and J by 10 bases, 4 bases remained unmatched. The CDR3 extends over 15 amino acids. Germline assignment: CDR1 MNHNS and CDR2 SASEGT.